This T cell receptor beta chain was sequenced in a study of blood T cell repertoires in COVID-19. After removal of 1 base from V and 6 bases from J, the junction contained 5 bases not matched to a gene. The CDR3 totals 16 residues. Germline loops: CDR1 KGHSH, CDR2 LQKENI. Here immunoSEQ multiplex PCR was the method, and the copy in TCRdb shows in-frame clones only, minus some. The sample includes 130,000 or so clones, around four fifths seen only once; the top ten take around 2.4%. The TCR comes from a man aged 40-55 years with acute COVID-19. The chain has TRBV18 and TRBJ2-1; the match to TRBD2 covers 11 bases. The sequenced sample consisted of PBMCs or T cells enriched from blood (not recorded which). For the CDR3, the DNA is TGTGCCAGCTCACCACTTACACTAGCGGGAGTCAATGAGCAGTTCTTC. Translated, it gives CASSPLTLAGVNEQFF. Full variable domain (outside the CDR3, taken from reference TRBV18 and TRBJ2-1): NAGVMQNPRHLVRRRGQEARLRCSPMKGHSHVYWYRQLPEEGLKFMVYLQKENIIDESGMPKERFSAEFPKEGPSILRIQQVVRGDSAAYFCASSPLTLAGVNEQFFGPGTRLTVL.